This TCR beta chain emerged from a study of identifying expanded T cells in peripheral blood. The ends lost 0 bases at V and 4 bases at J; junction bases unmatched: 6. The germline CDR1 and CDR2 sequences are SGDLS and YYNGEE. The CDR3 is 15 residues long. Clones were sequenced by immunoSEQ multiplex PCR, and TCRdb holds only the in-frame ones, with some missing. The sample consists of approximately 120,000 clones, less than 90% of them appearing once. This sequence joins TRBV9 and TRBJ1-2; TRBD1 matches 7 bases. The clonotype comes from a person aged 18 to 70 in good health. The sample consisted of blood. The CDR3 region is CASSVEARGAYGYTF. As DNA, the CDR3 is TGTGCCAGCAGCGTAGAGGCCAGGGGGGCCTATGGCTACACCTTC.